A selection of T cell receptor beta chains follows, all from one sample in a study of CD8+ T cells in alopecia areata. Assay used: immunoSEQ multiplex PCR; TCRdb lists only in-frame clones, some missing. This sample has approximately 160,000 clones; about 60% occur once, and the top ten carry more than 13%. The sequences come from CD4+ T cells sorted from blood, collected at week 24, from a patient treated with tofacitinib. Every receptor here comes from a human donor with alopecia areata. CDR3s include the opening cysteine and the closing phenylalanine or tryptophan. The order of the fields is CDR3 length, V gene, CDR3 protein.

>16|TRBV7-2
CASSLTLDRLNSPLHF
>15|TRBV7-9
CASSRTSGGGTEAFF
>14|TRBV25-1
CASTAGQPTYEQYF
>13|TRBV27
CASSFRGAYGYTF
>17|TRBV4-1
CASSQDTGTGVRNEQYF
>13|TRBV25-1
CASRGGPNQPQHF
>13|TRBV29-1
CSALVRDGNEQYF
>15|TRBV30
CAWSPGTALQETQYF
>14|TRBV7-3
CASSLSPRNSPLHF
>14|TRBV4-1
CASSQEAEQNIQYF
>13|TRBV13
CASSPGRTDTQYF
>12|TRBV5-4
CASSWVRQEAFF
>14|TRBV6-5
CASSRTGRNYGYTF
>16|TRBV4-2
CASSQDRGLEVGELFF
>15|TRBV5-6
CASSFRGVGVSEAFF
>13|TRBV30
CAWNTGLSYGYTF
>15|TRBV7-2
CASSLGTGGLYGYTF
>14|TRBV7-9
CASSRTPNTGELFF
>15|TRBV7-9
CASSLVGMDTGELFF
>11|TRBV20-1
CSASAKETQYF
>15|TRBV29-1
CSVGSSFSGANVLTF
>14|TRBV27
CASTRVGDYNEQFF
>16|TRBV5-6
CASSLLGQEINQPQHF
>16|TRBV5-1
CASSYGGASGANVLTF
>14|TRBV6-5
CASSPLSENTEAFF
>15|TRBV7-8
CASSLARGTDYEQYF
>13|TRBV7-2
CASSRGVQETQYF
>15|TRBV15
CATSRDPTGTYEQYF
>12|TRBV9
CASSVNNSPLHF
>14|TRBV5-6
CASSFDTNQETQYF
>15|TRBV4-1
CASSQGPDPSQPQHF
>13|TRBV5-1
CASSGAGQETQYF
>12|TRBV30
CALYRGLAEAFF
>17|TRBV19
CASTVRSTVSSNQPQHF
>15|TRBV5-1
CASSLVRGGRNEQFF
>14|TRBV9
CASSVTTAGETQYF
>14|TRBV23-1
CASSPRDEGGAQYF
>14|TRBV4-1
CASSQLSIGSEQFF
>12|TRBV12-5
CASGRGQGVVYF
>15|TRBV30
CAWPSGTGVLRGYTF
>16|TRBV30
CAWSVLGGPLNTEAFF
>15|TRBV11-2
CASSLSSIQSYGYTF
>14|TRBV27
CASTLRARGSSLHF
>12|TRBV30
CAWSTTGNIQYF
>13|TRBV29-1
CSAGQGDTYEQYF
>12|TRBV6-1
CASRANYGEQYF
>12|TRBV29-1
CSVGGGGETQYF
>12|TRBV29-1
CSVSGGRYEQYF
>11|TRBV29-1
CSSDLNNEQFF
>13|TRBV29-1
CSVQTAANTEAFF
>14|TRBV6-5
CASSYHEEYYEQYF
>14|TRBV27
CASSRQRTNEKLFF
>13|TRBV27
CASSRQGDSPLHF
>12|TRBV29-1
CSVLLSTDTQYF
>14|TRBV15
CATSGTGGEETQYF